The sample holds many counts of the clone carrying this T cell receptor (beta chain). V lost 3 bases to trimming and J lost 11 bases, with 10 bases between them. The germline V gene has CDR1 MDHEN and CDR2 SYDVKM. The CDR3 totals 11 residues. This sample was taken from a study of CD8+CD57+ T cells in acquired aplastic anemia. The authors sequenced patients whose flow cytometry had shown CD8+CD57+ cell expansion. CDR3 and TCR beta VDJ profiling relied on a genomic DNA template. TCRdb ran MiXCR on the reads and lists one entry per CDR3 protein. The data contain under 200,000 distinct CDR3 sequences, less than 60% of them singletons.

J is TRBJ1-2 and V is TRBV28; D is ambiguous. This TCR was sampled from a human donor with aplastic anemia. The sample comprised sorted CD4+, CD8+, or CD8+CD57+ T cells (not recorded which) from PBMCs. CDR3 protein: CASSFTREYTF. The CDR3 DNA sequence: TGTGCCAGCAGTTTCACCCGAGAATACACCTTC.